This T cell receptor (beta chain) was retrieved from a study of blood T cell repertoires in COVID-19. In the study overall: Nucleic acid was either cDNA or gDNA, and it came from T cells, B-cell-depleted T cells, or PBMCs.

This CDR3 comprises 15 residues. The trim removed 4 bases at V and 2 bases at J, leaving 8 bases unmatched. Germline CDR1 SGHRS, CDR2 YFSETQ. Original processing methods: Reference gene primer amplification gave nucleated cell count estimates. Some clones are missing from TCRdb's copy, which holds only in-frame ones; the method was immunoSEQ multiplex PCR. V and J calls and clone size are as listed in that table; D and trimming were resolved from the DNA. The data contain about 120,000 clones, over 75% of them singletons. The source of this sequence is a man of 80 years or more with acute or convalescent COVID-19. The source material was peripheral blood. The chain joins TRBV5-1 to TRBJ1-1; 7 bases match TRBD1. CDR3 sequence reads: CASSPGDRDNTEAFF. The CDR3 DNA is TGCGCCAGCAGCCCGGGGGACAGAGATAACACTGAAGCTTTCTTT. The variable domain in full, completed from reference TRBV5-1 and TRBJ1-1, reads KAGVTQTPRYLIKTRGQQVTLSCSPISGHRSVSWYQQTPGQGLQFLFEYFSETQRNKGNFPGRFSGRQFSNSRSEMNVSTLELGDSALYLCASSPGDRDNTEAFFGQGTRLTVV.